The 21 T cell receptor beta chains given below trace back to one sample, sequenced in a study of blood T cell repertoires in COVID-19. Profiling relied on immunoSEQ multiplex PCR, and the TCRdb table lists in-frame clones only, not all of them. The repertoire holds more than 250,000 clones, with more than 75% as singletons. Material for sequencing was PBMCs or T cells enriched from blood (not recorded which). These receptors were obtained from a woman aged 18 to 35 who had recovered from COVID-19.

The count of this clone is one. DNA for the CDR3: TGCGCCAGCAGCTTCCCGGAGGGGATTGGCACAGATACGCAGTATTTT. This gives the protein CASSFPEGIGTDTQYF. V and J are TRBV5-1 and TRBJ2-3, with D maybe TRBD2 (6 bases). Trimming stripped 2 bases from V and 1 base from J, with 14 bases between. CDR3 length: 16 residues. CDR1 SGHRS and CDR2 YFSETQ come from the germline V gene.

The gene calls are TRBV7-9 and TRBJ1-1, with D unresolved. V lost 3 bases and J lost 7, with 12 bases in between. The CDR3 length is 13 residues. Germline values: CDR1 SEHNR, CDR2 FQNEAQ (reference sequence). The CDR3 loop reads CASSFLTRFEAFF. The CDR3 DNA follows: TGTGCCAGCAGCTTCCTTACTCGGTTTGAAGCTTTCTTT.

This clone was detected once. The chain employs TRBV15 and TRBJ2-7, with a weak D call TRBD2 (5 bases). V lost 6 bases and J lost 1, with 13 bases in between. Per germline, CDR1 LNHNV and CDR2 YYDKDF (reference sequence). The CDR3 loop spans 14 amino acids. The CDR3 loop reads CATRRAPNSYEQYF. The CDR3, as DNA: TGTGCCACCAGGAGGGCTCCTAATTCCTACGAGCAGTACTTC. The full variable domain, in which reference TRBV15 and TRBJ2-7 provide the parts outside the CDR3, is DAMVIQNPRYQVTQFGKPVTLSCSQTLNHNVMYWYQQKSSQAPKLLFHYYDKDFNNEADTPDNFQSRRPNTSFCFLDIRSPGLGDTAMYLCATRRAPNSYEQYFGPGTRLTVT.

The rearrangement uses TRBV20-1 and TRBJ1-2; D is unclear. The CDR3 totals 12 residues. CDR1 and CDR2 from the germline V gene are DFQATT and SNEGSKA (reference sequence). The V end lost 3 bases, the J end lost 6 bases, and 11 bases lay between the germline ends. The CDR3 loop is CSASPGANGYTF. For the CDR3, the DNA is TGCAGTGCTAGTCCGGGAGCAAATGGCTACACCTTC.

The chain is built from TRBV18 and TRBJ2-1; TRBD1 might be the D (5 bases). Germline V gene sequence: CDR1 KGHSH, CDR2 LQKENI. This CDR3 is 15 amino acids long. Trimming took 4 bases from V and 1 from J, leaving 11 bases between them. CDR3 in DNA: TGTGCCAGCTCACAAGGTACAGGATCCTACAATGAGCAGTTCTTC. This codes for CASSQGTGSYNEQFF.

The rearrangement joins TRBV30 to TRBJ2-1, with D hard to call. This CDR3 contains 15 residues. V was shortened by 3 bases and J by 0 bases, with 12 bases between the two germline ends. CDR1 is GTSNPN and CDR2 is SVGIG in the germline V gene (reference sequence). The chain's CDR3 is CAWRVMASSYNEQFF. Here the CDR3 DNA reads TGTGCCTGGAGGGTTATGGCATCCTCCTACAATGAGCAGTTCTTC.

This chain links TRBV13 with TRBJ1-4; 8 nucleotides line up with TRBD1. The CDR3 has 15 residues. Germline CDR1 PRHDT, CDR2 FYEKMQ (reference sequence). V lost 0 bases and J lost 5; bases outside the gene matches: 2. The CDR3 protein is CASSLGQGGNEKLFF. CDR3 nucleotides: TGTGCCAGCAGCTTAGGACAGGGGGGGAATGAAAAACTGTTTTTT.

V and J are TRBV28 and TRBJ1-2; no clear D. The germline gives CDR1 MDHEN, CDR2 SYDVKM. This CDR3 spans 12 amino acids. Trimming took off 6 bases at V and 10 bases at J, with 15 bases between the two ends. Here the CDR3 reads CASSTPGHFYTF. CDR3 bases: TGTGCCAGCAGCACCCCTGGGCACTTCTACACCTTC.

The chain carries TRBV7-3 and TRBJ1-1, with D perhaps TRBD1 (6 bases). The CDR3 runs to 13 residues. Germline CDR1 and CDR2: SGHTA and FQGTGA. Trimming pared 5 bases from V and 1 base from J, leaving 8 bases between. The CDR3 region is CASSATGNTEAFF. The CDR3 bases are TGTGCCAGCAGCGCGACAGGGAACACTGAAGCTTTCTTT.

This clone was recorded only once. The rearrangement uses TRBV24-1 and TRBJ2-1; TRBD2 agrees at 11 bases. CDR3 length: 15 residues. V lost 7 bases, J lost 2 bases, and 3 bases stayed unmatched. Germline assignment: CDR1 KGHDR and CDR2 SFDVKD. This CDR3 reads CATSGTSGPYNEQFF. In DNA form, the CDR3 reads TGTGCCACCAGCGGGACTAGCGGCCCCTACAATGAGCAGTTCTTC.

The chain joins TRBV2 to TRBJ1-5; the D is unclear. Trimming removed 6 bases from V and 4 bases from J, with 7 bases in between. CDR1 and CDR2 from the germline V gene are SNHLY and FYNNEI. The CDR3 totals 12 residues. The CDR3 nucleotides are TGTGCCAGCAGGGAGGAAAATCAGCCCCAGCATTTT. This encodes CASREENQPQHF.

The chain employs TRBV5-1 and TRBJ2-5; the match to TRBD2 covers 12 bases. The CDR3 totals 15 residues. Germline V CDR1 and CDR2: SGHRS, YFSETQ. V dropped 3 bases and J dropped 4; count of bases not matched to a gene: 4. The CDR3 spells CASSSPSGGAETQYF. The DNA for the CDR3 is TGCGCCAGCAGCTCACCTAGCGGGGGGGCAGAGACCCAGTACTTC.

The rearrangement joins TRBV5-1 to TRBJ2-3, with 13 bases lining up with TRBD2. Germline V gene lookup returns CDR1 SGHRS and CDR2 YFSETQ. The CDR3 consists of 18 residues. The V segment lost 2 bases and the J segment 1 base; nucleotides outside the gene matches: 7. This CDR3 reads CASSFPLAGGRGTDTQYF. The CDR3 DNA is TGCGCCAGCAGCTTCCCACTAGCGGGAGGGCGCGGCACAGATACGCAGTATTTT.

The J gene is TRBJ2-7, the V gene TRBV19; weak D call: TRBD1 (6 bases). The CDR3 is made up of 13 amino acids. Between the trimmed V and J ends, which lost 5 bases and 4 bases, there was a span of 12 bases. Germline assignment: CDR1 LNHDA and CDR2 SQIVND (reference sequence). CDR3 loop: CASSGQGFYEQYF. For the CDR3, the DNA is TGTGCCAGTAGTGGGCAGGGGTTTTACGAGCAGTACTTC.

The rearrangement uses TRBV28 and TRBJ1-1; 9 nucleotides line up with TRBD1. Germline V CDR1 and CDR2: MDHEN, SYDVKM. CDR3 size: 19 residues. With 5 bases clipped from V and 4 bases from J, the junction kept 20 bases outside the gene matches. CDR3 in amino acids: CASSPPAGTGNSFGTEAFF. In nucleotides, the CDR3 is TGTGCCAGCAGTCCGCCCGCCGGGACAGGGAATAGTTTCGGCACTGAAGCTTTCTTT.

The J gene is TRBJ1-3, the V gene TRBV25-1; TRBD1 agrees at 7 bases. The germline V gene encodes CDR1 MGHDK and CDR2 SYGVNS. The ends lost 8 bases at V and 7 bases at J; junction bases unmatched: 20. The CDR3 runs to 17 residues. The CDR3 sequence is CASYPKQGRGGGNTIYF. In nucleotides, the CDR3 is TGTGCCAGCTACCCAAAACAGGGCCGAGGGGGCGGCAACACCATATATTTT.

The genes are TRBV7-9 and TRBJ2-5; 8 nucleotides align to TRBD1. V dropped 6 bases and J dropped 5; count of bases not matched to a gene: 2. Germline V gene sequence: CDR1 SEHNR, CDR2 FQNEAQ (reference sequence). CDR3 length equals 12 residues. The CDR3 loop reads CASSWTGETQYF. In DNA form, the CDR3 reads TGTGCCAGCAGTTGGACAGGGGAGACCCAGTACTTC.

This sequence joins TRBV2 and TRBJ2-3, with 7 bases aligning to TRBD1. Looked up from germline, CDR1 is SNHLY and CDR2 is FYNNEI. There are 16 residues in the CDR3. After removal of 6 bases from V and 6 bases from J, the junction contained 15 bases not matched to a gene. The CDR3 coding sequence is TGTGCCAGCAGCGACAGGGTTCGGGGTGGTACTGATACGCAGTATTTT. Its protein is CASSDRVRGGTDTQYF. Drawing the rest from reference TRBV2 and TRBJ2-3, the complete variable domain is EPEVTQTPSHQVTQMGQEVILRCVPISNHLYFYWYRQILGQKVEFLVSFYNNEISEKSEIFDDQFSVERPDGSNFTLKIRSTKLEDSAMYFCASSDRVRGGTDTQYFGPGTRLTVL.

The chain recombines TRBV4-1 with TRBJ1-5; D is ambiguous. Looked up from germline, CDR1 is MGHRA and CDR2 is YSYEKL. V was pared by 0 bases and J by 6 bases, with 12 bases between. This CDR3 spans 15 amino acids. CDR3 sequence reads: CASSQDSGVSQPQHF. For the CDR3, the DNA is TGCGCCAGCAGCCAAGATTCCGGAGTCAGTCAGCCCCAGCATTTT.

The chain is built from TRBV19 and TRBJ2-4, with D maybe TRBD2 (5 bases). This CDR3 is built from 14 residues. V shed 6 bases and J shed 3 bases, with 12 bases lying between them. Germline V gene lookup returns CDR1 LNHDA and CDR2 SQIVND (reference sequence). The CDR3 DNA reads TGTGCCAGTAGCCTGGACGGGGACAAAAACATTCAGTACTTC. Translating gives CASSLDGDKNIQYF.

The chain uses TRBV7-3 and TRBJ1-1, with D possibly matching TRBD1 (5 bases). The germline V and J ends were trimmed by 5 bases and 0 bases, with 10 bases remaining between them. The germline V gene encodes CDR1 SGHTA and CDR2 FQGTGA. This CDR3 comprises 14 residues. CDR3 DNA sequence: TGTGCCAGCAGCCCGACAGCTATGAACACTGAAGCTTTCTTT. Translating it yields CASSPTAMNTEAFF.